These 24 T cell receptor beta chains were sequenced from one sample in a study of shared clonotypes between healthy human individuals. The method was immunoSEQ multiplex PCR; TCRdb's version includes in-frame clones alone and lacks a portion of them. In the table there are 850,000 to 1,100,000 clones, about 72% of which are singletons. The sequencing input was memory CD4+ T cells from PBMCs. The subset denotes: CD45RA-negative fraction. The receptors here all came from a man aged 18 to 30 in good health. Some clones in this sample may be carry-over from other donors' samples.

The chain joins TRBV11-1 to TRBJ2-7; 8 nucleotides match TRBD2. V shed 0 bases and J 3 bases; nucleotides not matched to a gene: 4. Per germline, CDR1 SGHAT and CDR2 FQDESV (reference sequence). This CDR3 is 15 amino acids long. The CDR3 bases are TGTGCCAGCAGCTTAGCAACGGGAGGGGACTACGAGCAGTACTTC. Encoded protein: CASSLATGGDYEQYF.

This CDR3 is CASSSPDRGNTIYF. The CDR3 coding sequence is TGTGCCAGCAGTTCCCCGGACAGGGGAAACACCATATATTTT. V usage is TRBV28 and J usage is TRBJ1-3; TRBD1 matches 7 bases. CDR3 length: 14 residues. The germline V gene has CDR1 MDHEN and CDR2 SYDVKM. V was clipped by 4 bases and J by 4 bases; unmatched bases: 4.

This clone was found once. A far larger clone is off by one base, so a read error is likely. The sample carries other DNA sequences with the same CDR3. The gene calls are TRBV10-2 and TRBJ2-7; D is uncertain. In germline, CDR1 is WSHSY, CDR2 SAAADI. The CDR3 length is 15 residues. The CDR3 region has the DNA TGCGCCAGCAGTGAGTCTCTGGCCAGATCCTACGAGCAGTATTTC. Amino acid sequence: CASSESLARSYEQYF.

Worth noting for this clone: This sample also contains other DNA sequences that code for the same CDR3. The rearrangement uses TRBV28 and TRBJ2-2; D tentatively reads TRBD1 or TRBD2 (6 bases each). Germline V gene sequence: CDR1 MDHEN, CDR2 SYDVKM. This CDR3 is built from 13 residues. The V and J ends lost 11 bases and 4 bases respectively, with 14 bases between them. Here the CDR3 reads CASSRGGTGELFF. CDR3 DNA: TGTGCCTCCTCCAGGGGAGGCACCGGGGAGCTGTTTTTT.

Details on this clone: The junction and the germline gene differ at one end; a read error may be behind it. The gene calls are TRBV6-1 and TRBJ2-1; D is unresolved. This CDR3 has 12 amino acids. CDR1 is MNHNS and CDR2 is SASEGT in the germline V gene. The CDR3 loop is CASSDPDKEQFF. In DNA, the CDR3 is TGTGCCAGCAGTGATCCCGACAAGGAGCAGTTCTTC.

The chain employs TRBV5-4 and TRBJ2-1, with D possibly TRBD2 on 5 matching bases. This CDR3 region has 13 residues. V lost 3 bases and J lost 8, with 12 bases in between. Per the germline V gene, CDR1 is SGHNT and CDR2 is YYREEE (reference sequence). The CDR3 DNA is TGTGCCAGCAGCTCCCGACTATTCTATGAGCAGTTCTTC. This codes for CASSSRLFYEQFF. Supplemented by reference TRBV5-4 and TRBJ2-1, the full variable domain reads ETGVTQSPTHLIKTRGQQVTLRCSSQSGHNTVSWYQQALGQGPQFIFQYYREEENGRGNFPPRFSGLQFPNYSSELNVNALELDDSALYLCASSSRLFYEQFFGPGTRLTVL.

The chain has TRBV6-5 and TRBJ1-2; TRBD1 aligns across 9 bases. This CDR3 contains 14 residues. J gave up 8 bases and V 0 bases, and 4 bases lay outside the gene matches. The V gene's germline CDR1 is MNHEY and CDR2 SVGAGI. The CDR3 DNA sequence: TGTGCCAGCAGTTACTCGGGACAGGGCGAAGGCTACACCTTC. Translation: CASSYSGQGEGYTF.

This clone was seen a few times. The chain recombines TRBV2 with TRBJ2-3; D unclear. V was pared by 4 bases and J by 1 base, with 12 bases between. The V gene's germline CDR1 is SNHLY and CDR2 FYNNEI. There are 15 residues in the CDR3. In DNA form, the CDR3 reads TGTGCCAGCAGTGTACGGGCTTCTCGCACAGATACGCAGTATTTT. This codes for CASSVRASRTDTQYF.

The chain links TRBV7-8 to TRBJ1-1; no definite D call. Germline CDR1 reads SGHVS; CDR2 reads FQNEAQ. The CDR3 has 15 amino acids. V lost 1 base and J 7 bases, leaving 16 bases between the germline ends. DNA for the CDR3: TGTGCCAGCAGCTTAGATTTGACCAAAGGAGGTGAAGCTTTCTTT. It specifies CASSLDLTKGGEAFF.

The chain employs TRBV14 and TRBJ2-5; 7 bases are a match to TRBD1. With 3 bases clipped from V and 1 base from J, the junction kept 11 bases outside the gene matches. CDR1 and CDR2 (germline): SGHDN, FVKESK. The CDR3 length is 17 residues. The CDR3 is CASSQGQINSFQETQYF. DNA of the CDR3: TGTGCCAGCAGCCAGGGACAGATAAATTCTTTCCAAGAGACCCAGTACTTC.

The DNA for the CDR3 is TGTGCCAGCAGTCTCAAGGGGGAATGGTACGAGCAGTACTTC. The encoded protein is CASSLKGEWYEQYF. The V gene is TRBV27, the J gene TRBJ2-7; D possibly corresponds to TRBD1 (6 bases). Germline V gives CDR1 MNHEY, CDR2 SMNVEV (reference sequence). V was trimmed by 5 bases and J by 4 bases, leaving 15 bases between them. The CDR3 runs 14 residues.

The CDR3 loop is CASSLGLAGQETQYF. The DNA of the CDR3 is TGTGCCAGTAGTCTCGGACTAGCGGGGCAAGAGACCCAGTACTTC. V usage is TRBV19 and J usage is TRBJ2-5, with 12 bases matching TRBD2. The CDR3 runs 15 residues. Germline V gene sequence: CDR1 LNHDA, CDR2 SQIVND (reference sequence). V was pared by 5 bases and J by 2 bases, with 3 bases of the junction left unmatched.

V is TRBV11-3 and J is TRBJ2-2; D not certain. V lost 1 base to trimming and J lost 7 bases, with 7 bases between them. The CDR3 sequence is 13 residues long. The germline V gene has CDR1 SGHNT and CDR2 YENEEA. The CDR3 here is CASSLGVGGELFF. CDR3 nucleotides: TGTGCCAGCAGCTTAGGAGTAGGCGGGGAGCTGTTTTTT.

This clone was seen repeatedly, ten times or more. Other DNA sequences in the sample encode the same CDR3. The rearrangement links TRBV7-2 to TRBJ1-1, with 7 nucleotides matching TRBD1. CDR3 length: 14 amino acids. Germline V lookup: CDR1 SGHTA, CDR2 FQGNSA. After removal of 3 bases from V and 5 bases from J, the junction contained 6 bases not matched to a gene. This chain's CDR3 is CASSFVQGGTEAFF. The DNA of the CDR3 is TGTGCCAGCAGCTTCGTTCAGGGGGGAACTGAAGCTTTCTTT.

This clone was seen a single time. The rearrangement joins TRBV5-4 to TRBJ2-1; D unresolved. CDR1 SGHNT and CDR2 YYREEE come from the germline V gene (reference sequence). Trimming took 5 bases from V and 3 from J, leaving 15 bases between them. The CDR3 sequence is 15 residues long. In nucleotides, the CDR3 is TGTGCCAGCAGAGGAGCCCTCCCTCACTACAATGAGCAGTTCTTC. Its protein is CASRGALPHYNEQFF.

This clone was seen a few times. The V and J genes are TRBV7-9 and TRBJ1-2; TRBD1 aligns across 7 bases. The length of the CDR3 is 12 residues. Germline V gives CDR1 SEHNR, CDR2 FQNEAQ (reference sequence). After removal of 0 bases from V and 8 bases from J, the junction contained 0 bases not matched to a gene. The CDR3 loop reads CASSLAGGGYTF. The CDR3 DNA reads TGTGCCAGCAGCTTAGCAGGGGGCGGCTACACCTTC.

The chain links TRBV5-1 to TRBJ2-2, with 7 positions matching TRBD1. CDR1 and CDR2 from the germline V gene are SGHRS and YFSETQ. V was pared by 7 bases and J by 2 bases, with 8 bases of the junction left unmatched. The CDR3 length is 15 residues. The CDR3 reads CASGRDRLNTGELFF. The CDR3 coding sequence is TGCGCCAGCGGCCGGGACAGACTAAACACCGGGGAGCTGTTTTTT.

The J gene is TRBJ2-7, the V gene TRBV5-1; no clear D gene. Per the germline V gene, CDR1 is SGHRS and CDR2 is YFSETQ. CDR3 length: 15 amino acids. V gave up 4 bases and J gave up 9 bases, with 23 bases separating them. CDR3 DNA sequence: TGCGCCAGCAGCACCGCCGGAACAGTCAGTCCCCCGCAGTACTTC. Protein: CASSTAGTVSPPQYF.

J is TRBJ1-3 and V is TRBV4-1, with TRBD1 matching over 7 bases. V was clipped by 4 bases and J by 3 bases; unmatched bases: 6. CDR3 length: 15 amino acids. Per the germline V gene, CDR1 is MGHRA and CDR2 is YSYEKL. CDR3 sequence (DNA): TGCGCCAGCAGCCGTACGACAGGGATTGGAAACACCATATATTTT. Protein product: CASSRTTGIGNTIYF.

The rearrangement links TRBV5-4 to TRBJ2-7, with 15 positions matching TRBD2. V lost 3 bases to trimming and J lost 3 bases; unmatched junction nucleotides: 4. The V gene's germline CDR1 is SGHNT and CDR2 YYREEE (reference sequence). This CDR3 has 16 amino acids. The DNA of the CDR3 is TGTGCCAGCAGCTCGGGGGGACTAGCGGGAGGCTACGAGCAGTACTTC. Residues: CASSSGGLAGGYEQYF.

The rearrangement uses TRBV12-2 and TRBJ1-2. TRBV12-2 is classified as a pseudogene. This CDR3 contains 11 residues. The CDR3 DNA sequence: TGTGCTCCGGGACGGACCTATGGCTACACCTTC. It specifies CAPGRTYGYTF.

V gene TRBV4-1 combines with J gene TRBJ2-2; D not resolved. Germline values: CDR1 MGHRA, CDR2 YSYEKL. Trimming left V 4 bases short and J 7 bases short, with 19 bases between. The CDR3 totals 16 residues. The chain's CDR3 is CASSPVDMGWVGELFF. CDR3 coding DNA: TGCGCCAGCAGCCCAGTCGACATGGGATGGGTCGGGGAGCTGTTTTTT.

This sequence joins TRBV7-2 and TRBJ2-7; 7 nucleotides line up with TRBD1. V shed 5 bases and J 2 bases; nucleotides not matched to a gene: 6. The CDR3 spans 14 residues. The germline gives CDR1 SGHTA, CDR2 FQGNSA. CDR3 protein: CASSNRQGPYEQYF. Here the CDR3 DNA reads TGTGCCAGCAGCAACAGACAGGGCCCCTACGAGCAGTACTTC.

The chain has TRBV7-3 and TRBJ2-3, with D possibly TRBD2 on 5 matching bases. V lost 5 bases and J 8 bases, leaving 23 bases between the germline ends. The CDR3 extends over 16 amino acids. The V gene's germline CDR1 is SGHTA and CDR2 FQGTGA. Here the CDR3 DNA reads TGTGCCAGCAGCCCGACCAGAGGACTGGCCGGAGGTACGCAGTATTTT. Translation: CASSPTRGLAGGTQYF.